The 32 T cell receptor beta chains below all came from one sample that was sequenced in a study of regulatory T cells in long-lasting Graves disease. Relying on iRepertoire HTBI primers and Arm-PCR of CDR3 regions, the team built TCR beta libraries. TCRdb used MiXCR to reprocess the multiplex PCR reads, holding one entry per CDR3 protein. The table lists under 400,000 distinct CDR3 sequences, over 15% of them singletons, with roughly 30% in the top ten. As to time point: newly diagnosed GD, antithyroid drugs for less than 3 months. Extracted PBMC RNA gave rise to the TCR library. The same specimen was also included in a second study, on T cells in Graves' hyperthyroidism and ophthalmopathy.

The starting material was peripheral blood mononuclear cells (PBMCs), obtained at new diagnosis, from a patient treated with antithyroid drugs. Receptors were obtained from a man aged 40-55 years with Graves disease.

This clonotype has only a few counts. The chain uses TRBV10-3 and TRBJ1-3, with 9 bases fitting TRBD1. CDR1 is ENHRY, CDR2 SYGVKD, per germline. Trimming cost V 6 bases and J 6 bases; bases outside gene matches: 6. The CDR3 has 14 amino acids. The CDR3 coding sequence is TGTGCCATCAGCGGACAGGGGACGGCAAACACCATATATTTT. This gives the protein CAISGQGTANTIYF.

This clonotype was seen ten or more times. The CDR3 nucleotides read TGCGCCAGCAGCCGCTTACAGGGTAACTATGGCTACACCTTC. It yields the protein CASSRLQGNYGYTF. The V gene is TRBV5-1, the J gene TRBJ1-2; tentative D call: TRBD1 (6 bases). This CDR3 has 14 residues. V lost 4 bases to trimming and J lost 1 base, with 11 bases between them. Germline lookup yields CDR1 SGHRS and CDR2 YFSETQ.

In this sample, this clonotype turned up many times. This chain connects TRBV30 to TRBJ1-5; D is uncertain. Germline CDR1 is GTSNPN and CDR2 is SVGIG (reference sequence). CDR3 length: 13 residues. V lost 1 base to trimming and J lost 0 bases, with 4 bases between them. CDR3 protein: CAWSGSSNQPQHF. For the CDR3, the DNA is TGTGCCTGGAGTGGCAGTAGCAATCAGCCCCAGCATTTT.

With regard to this clonotype: This could be a read error, since a much larger clone is one nucleotide away. Here the CDR3 omits its conserved ending phenylalanine or tryptophan, so a read error is the likely source. This chain joins TRBV28 and TRBJ1-1; possibly TRBD1 for D (5 bases). CDR1 is MDHEN, CDR2 SYDVKM, per germline. The CDR3 runs to 15 residues. V dropped 3 bases and J dropped 1 base, with 12 bases sitting between them. The CDR3: CASSFRQSGNTEAFS. The DNA of the CDR3 is TGTGCCAGCAGTTTTCGACAGTCTGGGAACACTGAAGCTTTCTCT.

This clonotype was observed many times. The chain links TRBV2 to TRBJ1-6, with D tentatively TRBD1 (6 bases). The germline CDR1 and CDR2 sequences are SNHLY and FYNNEI. The CDR3 is 13 amino acids. Trimming stripped 6 bases from V and 10 bases from J, with 13 bases between. The CDR3 nucleotides are TGTGCCAGCAGGGTAAACAGGGAATCACCCCTCCACTTT. As protein: CASRVNRESPLHF.

For this clonotype: This is likely an artifact of a read error, given a far larger clone one base away. The CDR3 carries no conserved terminal phenylalanine or tryptophan, so it likely arises from a read error. J is TRBJ2-5 and V is TRBV4-2, with D possibly being TRBD2 (7 bases). Trimming shortened V by 5 bases and J by 0 bases, and 22 bases separated the two germline ends. In germline, CDR1 is LGHNA, CDR2 YNFKEQ. The CDR3 runs to 18 residues. This chain's CDR3 is CASSLVRGARMYQETQYL. Written as DNA, the CDR3 is TGTGCCAGCAGCTTGGTTCGGGGGGCGAGAATGTACCAAGAGACCCAGTACCTC.

This clonotype came up a few times. This chain's CDR3 is CAILPGNTGTDTQYF. The CDR3 nucleotides are TGTGCCATCCTGCCGGGAAACACAGGCACAGATACGCAGTATTTT. J is TRBJ2-3 and V is TRBV28; TRBD2 is a possible D gene (5 bases). The germline CDR1 and CDR2 sequences are MDHEN and SYDVKM. This CDR3 contains 15 residues. V lost 10 bases, J lost 1 base, and 18 bases lay in between.

Points on this clonotype: A much larger clone differs by one base, so this may be a read error. The chain employs TRBV28 and TRBJ2-5; weak D call: TRBD2 (7 bases). Per the germline V gene, CDR1 is MDHEN and CDR2 is SYDVKM. The CDR3 runs 14 residues. Trimming took off 5 bases at V and 4 bases at J, with 14 bases between the two ends. CDR3 coding DNA: TGTGCCAGCAGTGATTCGGGGGGCCGAGAGACCCAGTACTTC. Its translation: CASSDSGGRETQYF. Full variable domain (remainder filled in from reference TRBV28 and TRBJ2-5): DVKVTQSSRYLVKRTGEKVFLECVQDMDHENMFWYRQDPGLGLRLIYFSYDVKMKEKGDIPEGYSVSREKKERFSLILESASTNQTSMYLCASSDSGGRETQYFGPGTRLLVL.

This clonotype showed up just a few times. The chain couples TRBV4-3 to TRBJ2-7, with 11 bases aligning to TRBD1. V was clipped by 4 bases and J by 1 base; unmatched bases: 3. The CDR3 is 15 amino acids. Germline values: CDR1 LGHNA, CDR2 YSLEER. The CDR3, as DNA: TGCGCCAGCAGCCGGGGGACAGGGGGTTCCTACGAGCAGTACTTC. Its translation: CASSRGTGGSYEQYF.

The gene calls are TRBV28 and TRBJ1-5; D remains ambiguous. The CDR3 has 14 residues. The V gene lost 1 base and the J gene lost 7 bases, with 11 bases spanning the gap. Germline V gene data show CDR1 as MDHEN and CDR2 as SYDVKM. The CDR3 here is CASSLLSRLQPQHF. CDR3 bases: TGTGCCAGCAGTTTATTGAGCAGGCTACAGCCCCAGCATTTT.

The sample holds a few counts of this clonotype. This chain connects TRBV7-2 to TRBJ1-5; 9 bases agree with TRBD1. The CDR3 covers 14 residues. Trimming took 5 bases from V and 9 from J; bases not matched to a gene: 8. Germline V gene sequence: CDR1 SGHTA, CDR2 FQGNSA. The CDR3 region has the DNA TGTGCCAGCAGCGCGGACAGGGGATTATCGCCCCAGCATTTT. The encoded protein is CASSADRGLSPQHF.

This clonotype was picked up a small number of times. A much larger clone differs from this one at a single base, so this may be a read error. The V gene is TRBV2, the J gene TRBJ1-1; D gene unclear. CDR3 length: 14 amino acids. CDR1 and CDR2 from the germline V gene are SNHLY and FYNNEI. The CDR3, as DNA: TGTGCCGGCAGTGAAAGCAGGCAGAACACTGAAGCTTTCTTT. Encoded protein: CAGSESRQNTEAFF.

Comment on this clonotype: Since a much larger clone is just one base distant, this may be a read error. This sequence joins TRBV20-1 and TRBJ2-7; D is possibly TRBD1 (6 bases). Germline V CDR1 and CDR2: DFQATT, SNEGSKA (reference sequence). V was cut by 4 bases and J by 7 bases, with 17 bases left in between. There are 13 residues in the CDR3. The CDR3 here is CSAKRGTWGEQYF. The CDR3 nucleotides read TGCAGTGCTAAGAGGGGGACGTGGGGGGAGCAGTACTTC.

This clonotype was seen at least ten times. The CDR3 sequence: CASSFGTGGNYEQYF. The CDR3 nucleotides are TGTGCCAGCAGTTTTGGGACAGGGGGAAACTACGAGCAGTACTTC. This chain connects TRBV12-3 or TRBV12-4 to TRBJ2-7; 11 bases map to TRBD1. V shed 3 bases and J 3 bases; nucleotides not matched to a gene: 4. The CDR3 is 15 amino acids.

The chain recombines TRBV19 with TRBJ2-1; 8 nucleotides line up with TRBD2. V dropped 7 bases and J dropped 4; count of bases not matched to a gene: 6. This CDR3 is built from 14 residues. CDR1 and CDR2 (germline): LNHDA, SQIVND (reference sequence). CDR3 sequence: CASTERGLYNEQFF. In nucleotides, the CDR3 is TGTGCCAGTACTGAGCGGGGGTTATACAATGAGCAGTTCTTC.

This clonotype was detected many times. V usage is TRBV20-1 and J usage is TRBJ2-7, with TRBD1 identical over 9 bases. CDR1 and CDR2 (germline): DFQATT, SNEGSKA (reference sequence). The CDR3 contains 12 residues. The chain's CDR3 is CRVGQGDYEQYF. CDR3 DNA: TGCAGGGTGGGACAGGGCGATTACGAGCAGTACTTC.

This clonotype was observed a few times. A much larger clone lies one base from this, so it may be a read error. The chain carries TRBV20-1 and TRBJ2-7; a possible D gene is TRBD2 (5 bases). Germline CDR1 reads DFQATT; CDR2 reads SNEGSKA (reference sequence). There are 11 residues in the CDR3. V lost 7 bases and J lost 7, with 14 bases in between. The CDR3 reads CSVRKGGEQYF. CDR3 nucleotides: TGCAGTGTTAGGAAGGGCGGGGAGCAGTACTTC.

This clonotype was recorded many times. This sequence joins TRBV4-1 and TRBJ2-5; weak D call: TRBD1 (6 bases). Trimming cost V 1 base and J 4 bases, with 19 bases left between them. Germline V gene lookup returns CDR1 MGHRA and CDR2 YSYEKL. CDR3 length: 17 residues. The CDR3, as DNA: TGCGCCAGCAGCCAAGGGAGTGGGGCCTTAGGGGGAGAGACCCAGTACTTC. This codes for CASSQGSGALGGETQYF.

The V call is TRBV28, the J call TRBJ1-6; 7 nucleotides align to TRBD1. CDR1 and CDR2 (germline): MDHEN, SYDVKM. The length of the CDR3 is 17 residues. The junction had 11 bases not matched to a gene; V was cut back by 9 bases and J by 0 bases. CDR3 sequence: CASRRGRQGSYNSPLHF. For the CDR3, the DNA is TGTGCCAGTAGAAGGGGGCGCCAAGGCTCCTATAATTCACCCCTCCACTTT.

To note about this clonotype: One end of the junction does not line up with germline, which may come from a read error. The rearrangement joins TRBV28 to TRBJ1-1; tentatively, D is TRBD1 (5 bases). The CDR3 has 12 residues. Looked up from germline, CDR1 is MDHEN and CDR2 is SYDVKM. CDR3 sequence reads: CASSFLGTEALF. In nucleotides, the CDR3 is TGTGCCAGCAGTTTTTTAGGGACTGAAGCTCTCTTT.

Of note for this clonotype: A read error is possible here, since a much larger clone lies one base away. The chain carries TRBV6-9 and TRBJ2-5, with D maybe TRBD2 (7 bases). The CDR3 length is 15 residues. Trimming pared 4 bases from V and 4 bases from J, leaving 16 bases between. Germline V gene sequence: CDR1 MNHGY, CDR2 SVAAGI. CDR3 bases: TGTGCCAGCAGTTTGCTGGTGGGGGGGCGAGAGACCCAGTACTTC. It translates to CASSLLVGGRETQYF.

This clonotype was picked up a small number of times. This sequence joins TRBV19 and TRBJ1-1; D ambiguous. Trimming pared 4 bases from V and 2 bases from J, leaving 8 bases between. The CDR3 has 13 residues. Germline V gene sequence: CDR1 LNHDA, CDR2 SQIVND (reference sequence). The CDR3, as DNA: TGTGCCAGTAGTACAGTCCTCAACACTGAAGCTTTCTTT. It yields the protein CASSTVLNTEAFF.

The rearrangement uses TRBV6-5 and TRBJ1-3; no reliable D call. Germline CDR1 and CDR2: MNHEY and SVGAGI. The CDR3 contains 14 residues. V lost 2 bases and J lost 2, with 7 bases in between. As DNA, the CDR3 is TGTGCCAGCAGTTACGCTCTTCCTGGAAACACCATATATTTT. It is translated as CASSYALPGNTIYF.

This clonotype was recorded many times. The J gene is TRBJ2-7, the V gene TRBV30; 8 bases map to TRBD2. Germline assignment: CDR1 GTSNPN and CDR2 SVGIG (reference sequence). Losses at the gene ends were 3 bases for V and 4 bases for J; bases not matched to a gene: 8. This CDR3 has 14 amino acids. The CDR3 reads CAWSLLAGSYEQYF. The DNA for the CDR3 is TGTGCCTGGAGCTTATTAGCGGGGAGTTACGAGCAGTACTTC.

This clonotype was observed at least ten times. The chain is built from TRBV7-9 and TRBJ2-2; 7 nucleotides line up with TRBD1. Germline CDR1 reads SEHNR; CDR2 reads FQNEAQ (reference sequence). The CDR3 consists of 16 residues. The J segment lost 0 bases and the V segment lost 4 bases, leaving 5 bases of the junction unmatched. CDR3 DNA: TGTGCCAGCAGCTCCCCCGGGACAGCGAACACCGGGGAGCTGTTTTTT. As protein: CASSSPGTANTGELFF.

This clonotype was picked up a small number of times. The chain couples TRBV4-2 to TRBJ1-3; D remains unclear. The CDR3 spans 15 residues. With 1 base removed from V and 4 bases from J, the gap between germline ends came to 11 bases. CDR1 is LGHNA, CDR2 YNFKEQ, per germline. The CDR3 here is CASSQAPLQGNTIYF. In DNA, the CDR3 is TGTGCCAGCAGCCAAGCTCCGCTGCAGGGAAACACCATATATTTT.

A remark on this clonotype: A much larger clone differs by one base, so this may be a read error. V gene TRBV15 combines with J gene TRBJ2-2; the D gene could be TRBD1 or TRBD2 (6 bases each). The CDR3 contains 16 residues. V lost 3 bases, J lost 6 bases, and 17 bases lay in between. The germline gives CDR1 LNHNV, CDR2 YYDKDF (reference sequence). CDR3: CATSSLERGDAGELFF. CDR3 DNA: TGTGCCACCAGCAGCCTCGAGAGGGGGGACGCCGGGGAGCTGTTTTTT.

This clonotype was seen many times. The chain recombines TRBV9 with TRBJ2-1; tentative D call: TRBD1 (5 bases). This CDR3 comprises 15 residues. Trimming removed 0 bases from V and 8 bases from J, with 15 bases in between. Germline V CDR1 and CDR2: SGDLS, YYNGEE. DNA for the CDR3: TGTGCCAGCAGCGTAGAGGGGCGCGACTTGGATGAGCAGTTCTTC. This translates into CASSVEGRDLDEQFF.

In this sample, this clonotype turned up many times. The chain employs TRBV18 and TRBJ1-1, with D perhaps TRBD1 (6 bases). The germline CDR1 and CDR2 sequences are KGHSH and LQKENI. This CDR3 contains 15 residues. V lost 0 bases to trimming and J lost 3 bases, with 11 bases between them. The chain's CDR3 is CASSPPNRVDTEAFF. In nucleotides, the CDR3 is TGTGCCAGCTCACCACCGAACAGGGTGGACACTGAAGCTTTCTTT.

There are a few counts of this clonotype. Its ends do not fully match the called genes, so a read error is possible. The chain joins TRBV4-1 to TRBJ2-3; 8 bases match TRBD2. Germline V lookup: CDR1 MGHRA, CDR2 YSYEKL. This CDR3 comprises 17 residues. DNA for the CDR3: TGTGCCAGCAGCCACGGCCGCGGAGCGGGGGGCACAGATACGCAGTATTTT. Translated, it gives CASSHGRGAGGTDTQYF.

This clonotype was seen only a few times. Given a much more abundant clone one base away, this may be a read error. V gene TRBV20-1 combines with J gene TRBJ2-7; D may correspond to TRBD1 or TRBD2 (7 bases each). The CDR3 is 14 residues long. Germline V CDR1 and CDR2: DFQATT, SNEGSKA (reference sequence). CDR3 nucleotides: TGCAGTACTAGAGATCCCAGGGGGGGGTACGAGCAGTACTTC. Its translation: CSTRDPRGGYEQYF.

This clonotype was detected a few times. In nucleotides, the CDR3 is TGTGCCAGCAGCCTCGGGCAGGGCCCCAATGAGCAGTTCTTC. This codes for CASSLGQGPNEQFF. The chain is built from TRBV27 and TRBJ2-1; D is possibly TRBD1 (5 bases). The CDR3 consists of 14 residues. V lost 6 bases to trimming and J lost 6 bases, with 15 bases between them. The V gene's germline CDR1 is MNHEY and CDR2 SMNVEV (reference sequence).